This T cell receptor (beta chain) was identified in a study of radiotherapy plus CTLA-4 blockade in lung cancer. In the study overall: Of all patients, under 20% responded objectively and approximately 29% showed disease control. Study-wide results and caveats: The authors reported that early blood T cell clone dynamics, with interferon-beta, best predicted response.

Points on this clone: Its antigen is still unknown.

The table came from immunoSEQ multiplex PCR; TCRdb's copy has only in-frame clones and leaves some out. The sample holds roughly 24,000 clones; 77% are singletons and the top ten take 24%. Germline V gives CDR1 ENHRY, CDR2 SYGVKD. Trimming at V came to 11 bases and at J to 6 bases, leaving 12 bases not matched to a gene. The CDR3 contains 13 residues. Here the sequenced sample was peripheral blood, taken from a patient treated with radiotherapy plus ipilimumab. This receptor was obtained from a human donor with non-small cell lung cancer that progressed on radiotherapy plus ipilimumab. The gene calls are TRBV10-3 and TRBJ2-5; 7 nucleotides line up with TRBD1. CDR3 sequence (DNA): TGTGCCGGGGCCGGGACAGAGACGAAGACCCAGTACTTC. Amino acids: CAGAGTETKTQYF.